The 2 T cell receptor beta chains listed next were all sequenced from one sample in a study of OX40 agonist ivuxolimab in advanced cancers. The protocol was immunoSEQ multiplex PCR, while the TCRdb copy is restricted to in-frame clones and leaves out a portion. The profile shows 90,000 to 100,000 clones, 89% of them singletons. Sequenced material: CD4+ or CD8+ T cells sorted from blood, taken in a trial of the OX40 agonist ivuxolimab. The receptor source for this set is an adult with an advanced solid tumor such as melanoma, head and neck, liver or kidney cancer.

This chain uses TRBV5-4 with TRBJ2-7, with TRBD1 identical over 7 bases. This CDR3 has 15 amino acids. J was trimmed by 0 bases and V by 4 bases; bases with no gene match: 7. Germline CDR1 SGHNT, CDR2 YYREEE (reference sequence). Written as DNA, the CDR3 is TGTGCCAGCAGCCCCGGACAGGTTTTCTCCTACGAGCAGTACTTC. Translation: CASSPGQVFSYEQYF.

This clone was seen only a few times. The rearrangement joins TRBV5-8 to TRBJ1-5; tentative D call: TRBD1 (6 bases). The CDR3 length is 18 residues. V lost 7 bases and J 2 bases, leaving 25 bases between the germline ends. Germline CDR1 is SGHTS and CDR2 is YDEGEE. The CDR3 DNA reads as TGTGCCAGCCTATCCGGGGGGCACTTGGGTGTTGGCAATCAGCCCCAGCATTTT. Its protein product is CASLSGGHLGVGNQPQHF.